This TCR beta chain was identified in a study of human T cells and chemical hapten exposure (dated by TCRdb to the early 2020s). For context, the study as a whole: For sensitization, 2% DPC in acetone was applied to a 2 cm by 2 cm area of upper inner arm skin. Weekly therapeutic DPC doses were additionally applied to the scalp of patients throughout the roughly 23-week study period. Patch testing was done on the upper back using Finn chambers containing 0.01% DPC, and results were scored after 6 days according to International Contact Dermatitis Research Group standards. Alopecia areata with under or over 50% scalp involvement, alopecia totalis and alopecia universalis were represented in the patient cohort, which was mostly female. Libraries were pooled for sequencing, and per-sample TCR yields varied mainly because of small differences in library volumes within the pool. In alopecia patients, the study followed how the peripheral blood TCR repertoire changed in vivo over primary and secondary sensitization to diphenylcyclopropenone (DPC), a hapten. Blood samples were taken from patients before sensitization (week 0) and at 2, 6 and about 24 weeks after DPC sensitization. Roughly 30 alopecia patients provided blood for TCR sequencing at one to four time points (pre-sensitization, 2, 6 and 24 weeks).

The meaning of the sample's time point label: patch test 2, 6 weeks after DPC sensitization. Explained via the paper, the treatment or condition label denotes: therapeutic diphenylcyclopropenone sensitization with weekly scalp DPC. At every patch-test visit, the blood draw took place before the patch test was put on. Patients were considered eligible if aged 18 to 70, diagnosed with alopecia and deemed suitable for DPC therapy, and patients were excluded if pregnant. Total RNA was extracted from unfractionated whole blood that had been collected in Tempus Blood RNA tubes. Points on this clonotype: Its antigen is currently not known. This CDR3 is missing its conserved last phenylalanine or tryptophan, likely due to a read error.

The CDR3 is 15 residues long, ends included. The read is trimmed to its CDR3 DNA, 45 bases read in frame from base 1. Trimming accounts for 4 bases at V and 7 bases at J, while the number of junction bases matched to no gene is 9. CDR1 and CDR2 (LNHDA, SQIVND) derive from the germline V gene (reference sequence). Preparation of the library involved RACE. Sequencer: NextSeq 500. During library preparation, unique molecular identifiers were attached to individual cDNA molecules so that TCRs could be counted quantitatively and reproducibly. Each blood RNA sample was used to sequence both TCR alpha and TCR beta chains. Under the source paper's analysis protocol: Samples had a median of roughly 98,000 TCRs, with a range from about 23,224 to 690,600. The Decombinator software suite was used to annotate the V, J and CDR3 of the TCR reads. For PS versus PT1 abundance plots, all samples were subsampled to the same number of TCRs (28,000). TCRs were defined as expanded if absent before sensitization and observed at least eight times at the 2-week time point. Using fastp at Q25 and MiXCR, TCRdb reprocessed the public reads and kept productive beta chains. Merged by CDR3 protein, the rows form single entries marked with the most common genes and DNA. TCRdb, not the original authors, processed these V and J calls. The sample records tens of thousands of distinct CDR3 sequences, more than 9% of which are singletons. The ten largest account for less than 2% of the sample.

Study-wide conclusions, independent of this receptor: After repeated subsampling, the strength of the expansion versus patch-test correlation and the threshold at which it became significant changed. DPC sensitization did not change the number of TCRs with a frequency above 1 in 1000, and there was no evidence of changes in global repertoire structure. Expanded TCRs formed significantly more large CDR3 similarity clusters than pre-sensitization or healthy control sets, consistent with antigen-driven responses. A positive correlation was found between the number of PT1 expanded TCRs and patch test score, with significance reached at thresholds 8, 16 and 32 but not 4. Alopecia, a presumed autoimmune disease, was present in all patients, so the immune response of the patients might differ from that of healthy individuals.

The clonotype was recovered from a woman aged 45-65 years with alopecia areata. Some clones in this sample may be carry-over from other donors' samples. The sequence is built from TRBV19 and TRBJ2-1; TRBD2 aligns with 8 central bases. The source was whole blood, collected in connection with sensitization to the hapten diphenylcyclopropenone (DPC). The CDR3 reads as follows: CASSTRTSPQNEQFL. The sequenced DNA is TGTGCCAGTAGTACCCGGACTAGCCCCCAAAATGAGCAGTTCCTC.